This TCR beta chain came from a study of T-cell reconstitution after alpha-beta-depleted transplantation in children. Study results and limitations: Among T cells one year after transplant, newly produced cells accounted for most counts and diversity.

There are 16 residues in the CDR3. CDR1 and CDR2 from the germline V gene are SGHRS and YFSETQ. The V segment lost 4 bases and the J segment 2 bases; nucleotides outside the gene matches: 4. The table lists this clonotype with a few counts. Its matching antigen is unknown. Preparing the TCRbeta library involved the use of unique molecular identifiers. Each CDR3 protein gets one entry after TCRdb re-called the PCR reads with MiXCR. The top ten clones hold more than 4.5% of a sample with about 250,000 distinct CDR3 sequences, under 30% of them seen once. The receptor was derived from a female patient aged 2-9 years who had a stem cell transplant for congenital amegakaryocytic thrombocytopenia, so the T cells may come from the graft donor. The chain employs TRBV5-1 and TRBJ2-2, with 11 bases that match TRBD2. Sequencing used PBMCs, mostly from graft donor cells, obtained 360 days after TCRalphabeta/CD19-depleted stem cell transplant. The CDR3 DNA is TGCGCCAGCAGCGTTACTAGCGGGAGTAACACCGGGGAGCTGTTTTTT. Its translation is CASSVTSGSNTGELFF. Based on the CDR3 plus reference TRBV5-1 and TRBJ2-2, the full variable domain is KAGVTQTPRYLIKTRGQQVTLSCSPISGHRSVSWYQQTPGQGLQFLFEYFSETQRNKGNFPGRFSGRQFSNSRSEMNVSTLELGDSALYLCASSVTSGSNTGELFFGEGSRLTVL.